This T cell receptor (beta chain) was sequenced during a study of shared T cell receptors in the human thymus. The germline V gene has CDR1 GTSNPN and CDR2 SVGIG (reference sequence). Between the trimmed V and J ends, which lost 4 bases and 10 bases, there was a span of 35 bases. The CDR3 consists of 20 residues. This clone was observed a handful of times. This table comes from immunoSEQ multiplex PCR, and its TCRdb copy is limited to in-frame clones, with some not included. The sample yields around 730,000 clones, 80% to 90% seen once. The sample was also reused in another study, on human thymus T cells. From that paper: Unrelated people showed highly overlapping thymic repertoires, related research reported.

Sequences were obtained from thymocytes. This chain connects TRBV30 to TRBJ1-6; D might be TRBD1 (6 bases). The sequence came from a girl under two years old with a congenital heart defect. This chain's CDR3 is CAWKRDPGGRGTSGDSPLHF. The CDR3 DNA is TGTGCCTGGAAGAGGGACCCCGGAGGGAGGGGGACATCGGGAGACTCACCCCTCCACTTT.